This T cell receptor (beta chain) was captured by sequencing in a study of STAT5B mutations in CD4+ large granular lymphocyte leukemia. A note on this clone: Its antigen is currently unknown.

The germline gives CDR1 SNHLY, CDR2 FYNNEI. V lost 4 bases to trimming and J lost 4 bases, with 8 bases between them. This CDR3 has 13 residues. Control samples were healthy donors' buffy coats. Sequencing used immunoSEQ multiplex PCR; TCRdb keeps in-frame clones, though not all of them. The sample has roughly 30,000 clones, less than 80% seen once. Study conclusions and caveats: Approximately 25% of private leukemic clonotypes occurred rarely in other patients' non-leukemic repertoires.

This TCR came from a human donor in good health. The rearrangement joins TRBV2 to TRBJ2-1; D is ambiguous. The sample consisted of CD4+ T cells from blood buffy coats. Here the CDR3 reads CASSGDGYNEQFF. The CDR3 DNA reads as TGTGCCAGCAGTGGCGATGGGTACAATGAGCAGTTCTTC.